This T cell receptor beta chain comes out of a study of blood T cell repertoires in COVID-19. Germline V gives CDR1 SGHRS, CDR2 YFSETQ. CDR3 length equals 15 residues. V shed 3 bases and J 8 bases; nucleotides not matched to a gene: 10. Measured with immunoSEQ multiplex PCR; TCRdb has only the in-frame clones, and not every one. The profile shows approximately 350,000 clones, roughly 90% of them singletons. The specimen was peripheral blood. The chain is built from TRBV5-1 and TRBJ2-1; 8 bases fit TRBD1. The receptor was derived from a man aged 40-49 years with acute or convalescent COVID-19. CDR3 sequence: CASSSQGAEFDEQFF. The CDR3 DNA reads TGCGCCAGCAGCTCCCAGGGGGCAGAGTTCGATGAGCAGTTCTTC.